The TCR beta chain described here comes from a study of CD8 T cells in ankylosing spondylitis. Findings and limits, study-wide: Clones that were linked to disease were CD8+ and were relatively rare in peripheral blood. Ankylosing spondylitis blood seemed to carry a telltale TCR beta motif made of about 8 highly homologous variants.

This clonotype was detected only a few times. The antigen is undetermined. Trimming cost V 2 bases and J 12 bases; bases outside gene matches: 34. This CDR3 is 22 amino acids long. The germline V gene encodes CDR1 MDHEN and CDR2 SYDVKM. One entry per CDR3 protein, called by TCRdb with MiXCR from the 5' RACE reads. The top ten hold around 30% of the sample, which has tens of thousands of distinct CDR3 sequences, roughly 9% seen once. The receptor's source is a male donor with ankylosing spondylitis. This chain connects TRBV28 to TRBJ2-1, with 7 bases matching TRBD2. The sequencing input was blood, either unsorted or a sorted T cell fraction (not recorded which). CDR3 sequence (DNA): TGTGCCAGCAGTTTAAGGCGGCAGACCCTAGCGGACCACCTTACCAAATCGTCGGGGCAGTTCTTC. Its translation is CASSLRRQTLADHLTKSSGQFF. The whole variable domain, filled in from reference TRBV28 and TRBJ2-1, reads DVKVTQSSRYLVKRTGEKVFLECVQDMDHENMFWYRQDPGLGLRLIYFSYDVKMKEKGDIPEGYSVSREKKERFSLILESASTNQTSMYLCASSLRRQTLADHLTKSSGQFFGPGTRLTVL.